Following are 13 T cell receptor beta chains from one sample sequenced in a study of beta chain features in type 1 diabetes. The antigens for these receptors are not known. Sequencing targeted expressed TCRB transcripts, as all isolated RNA had been reverse transcribed. Assay used: immunoSEQ multiplex PCR; TCRdb lists only in-frame clones, some missing. Here the sample spans under 850,000 clones, 13% being singletons. Findings and caveats of the study: Within each of all four CD4+ subsets, Type 1 diabetes patients had TCRB CDR3s that were moderately but significantly shorter.

Sequencing input: naive CD4+ T cells from blood. Source of these receptors: a man between 18 and 29 years old with type 1 diabetes.

This clone was picked up a small number of times. J is TRBJ2-5 and V is TRBV5-1; tentatively, D is TRBD1 (5 bases). Per germline, CDR1 SGHRS and CDR2 YFSETQ. V gave up 0 bases and J gave up 4 bases, with 13 bases separating them. The CDR3 covers 15 residues. CDR3 protein: CASSLDAGMGETQYF. The CDR3 nucleotides are TGCGCCAGCAGCTTGGACGCAGGGATGGGAGAGACCCAGTACTTC. Drawing the rest from reference TRBV5-1 and TRBJ2-5, the complete variable domain is KAGVTQTPRYLIKTRGQQVTLSCSPISGHRSVSWYQQTPGQGLQFLFEYFSETQRNKGNFPGRFSGRQFSNSRSEMNVSTLELGDSALYLCASSLDAGMGETQYFGPGTRLLVL.

This clone was counted a few times. V is TRBV30 and J is TRBJ1-1; D remains ambiguous. Germline V gives CDR1 GTSNPN, CDR2 SVGIG (reference sequence). CDR3 length: 13 amino acids. The germline V and J ends were trimmed by 3 bases and 7 bases, with 15 bases remaining between them. The chain's CDR3 is CAWRRAGPVEAFF. The CDR3 DNA follows: TGTGCCTGGAGAAGGGCCGGACCCGTTGAAGCTTTCTTT. The variable domain in full, with the rest retrieved from reference TRBV30 and TRBJ1-1, is SQTIHQWPATLVQPVGSPLSLECTVEGTSNPNLYWYRQAAGRGLQLLFYSVGIGQISSEVPQNLSASRPQDRQFILSSKKLLLSDSGFYLCAWRRAGPVEAFFGQGTRLTVV.

This clone was detected only once. This chain joins TRBV27 and TRBJ2-3; possible D gene TRBD2, 6 bases. Germline CDR1 is MNHEY and CDR2 is SMNVEV (reference sequence). Trimming shortened V by 5 bases and J by 6 bases, and 12 bases separated the two germline ends. CDR3 size: 13 residues. Here the CDR3 reads CASSQTRGDTQYF. The CDR3 DNA follows: TGTGCCAGCAGTCAAACACGGGGGGATACGCAGTATTTT.

The V call is TRBV5-6, the J call TRBJ2-1; possibly TRBD2 for D (6 bases). Germline V lookup: CDR1 SGHDT, CDR2 YYEEEE. The V end lost 4 bases, the J end lost 9 bases, and 11 bases lay between the germline ends. The CDR3 contains 12 residues. For the CDR3, the DNA is TGTGCCAGCAGCCCCGGGAGTGTTGAGCAGTTCTTC. Translating it yields CASSPGSVEQFF.

J is TRBJ1-1 and V is TRBV30, with 7 bases aligning to TRBD1. V was pared by 3 bases and J by 0 bases, with 7 bases of the junction left unmatched. CDR3 size: 15 residues. In germline, CDR1 is GTSNPN, CDR2 SVGIG (reference sequence). CDR3 amino acids: CAWSAQGGLNTEAFF. The CDR3 DNA reads as TGTGCCTGGAGCGCCCAGGGGGGCCTGAACACTGAAGCTTTCTTT.

This clone has only a few counts. The chain recombines TRBV5-4 with TRBJ2-1, with 9 bases that match TRBD1. This CDR3 spans 13 amino acids. The V and J ends lost 2 bases and 8 bases, in that order; junction bases with no gene match: 2. Germline loops: CDR1 SGHNT, CDR2 YYREEE (reference sequence). The CDR3 DNA sequence: TGTGCCAGCAGCTTAACAGGGGGCGATGAGCAGTTCTTC. It codes for CASSLTGGDEQFF.

The rearrangement links TRBV5-1 to TRBJ2-1; 10 bases are a match to TRBD2. After removal of 2 bases from V and 3 bases from J, the junction contained 5 bases not matched to a gene. The CDR3 covers 16 residues. Germline V gene data show CDR1 as SGHRS and CDR2 as YFSETQ. The CDR3 coding sequence is TGCGCCAGCAGCTTAGGTGGGACTAGCGTCTACAATGAGCAGTTCTTC. It codes for CASSLGGTSVYNEQFF.

The chain uses TRBV18 and TRBJ1-4, with D maybe TRBD1 (5 bases). The CDR3 consists of 13 residues. Germline V lookup: CDR1 KGHSH, CDR2 LQKENI. V was trimmed by 2 bases and J by 8 bases, leaving 9 bases between them. The CDR3 spells CASSPTYREKLFF. CDR3 sequence (DNA): TGTGCCAGCTCACCAACTTACAGGGAAAAACTGTTTTTT. Drawing the rest from reference TRBV18 and TRBJ1-4, the complete variable domain is NAGVMQNPRHLVRRRGQEARLRCSPMKGHSHVYWYRQLPEEGLKFMVYLQKENIIDESGMPKERFSAEFPKEGPSILRIQQVVRGDSAAYFCASSPTYREKLFFGSGTQLSVL.

This clone has more than one count but fewer than ten. The rearrangement links TRBV7-2 to TRBJ1-1; D call uncertain. Looked up from germline, CDR1 is SGHTA and CDR2 is FQGNSA. The length of the CDR3 is 12 residues. V lost 5 bases, J lost 6 bases, and 10 bases lay in between. The CDR3 coding sequence is TGTGCCAGCAGCCCGTGGGGTCCTGAAGCTTTCTTT. Its translation is CASSPWGPEAFF.

This clone was observed a handful of times. V gene TRBV2 combines with J gene TRBJ1-2, with TRBD1 matching over 9 bases. Germline V lookup: CDR1 SNHLY, CDR2 FYNNEI. This CDR3 contains 14 residues. Unmatched junction bases numbered 9, after V lost 6 bases and J lost 7 bases. The CDR3 nucleotides are TGTGCCAGCAGACCCGGACAGGGGAGCCGTGGCTACACCTTC. This encodes CASRPGQGSRGYTF. Filled out from reference TRBV2 and TRBJ1-2, the complete variable domain reads EPEVTQTPSHQVTQMGQEVILRCVPISNHLYFYWYRQILGQKVEFLVSFYNNEISEKSEIFDDQFSVERPDGSNFTLKIRSTKLEDSAMYFCASRPGQGSRGYTFGSGTRLTVV.

The genes are TRBV19 and TRBJ1-2; D uncertain. This CDR3 contains 13 residues. V was clipped by 6 bases and J by 4 bases, with 12 bases between them. Germline V gene data show CDR1 as LNHDA and CDR2 as SQIVND (reference sequence). As DNA, the CDR3 is TGTGCCAGTAGGAGAGACACAGCCTATGGCTACACCTTC. It yields the protein CASRRDTAYGYTF.

The chain uses TRBV9 and TRBJ2-5, with TRBD1 matching over 7 bases. After removal of 6 bases from V and 5 bases from J, the junction contained 13 bases not matched to a gene. Germline V lookup: CDR1 SGDLS, CDR2 YYNGEE. The CDR3 length is 15 residues. The CDR3 DNA sequence: TGTGCCAGCACCAACCTTGAGGGGGCCGGGGAGACCCAGTACTTC. The encoded protein is CASTNLEGAGETQYF.

This clone turned up a few times. The chain combines TRBV13 with TRBJ1-4, with D possibly matching TRBD1 (6 bases). The CDR3 consists of 17 residues. V was trimmed by 4 bases and J by 2 bases, leaving 17 bases between them. Germline CDR1 PRHDT, CDR2 FYEKMQ (reference sequence). DNA of the CDR3: TGTGCCAGCAGCTCCCGGAGTTGGGGGGCGACTAATGAAAAACTGTTTTTT. Protein sequence: CASSSRSWGATNEKLFF. The whole variable domain, remainder taken from reference TRBV13 and TRBJ1-4, is AAGVIQSPRHLIKEKRETATLKCYPIPRHDTVYWYQQGPGQDPQFLISFYEKMQSDKGSIPDRFSAQQFSDYHSELNMSSLELGDSALYFCASSSRSWGATNEKLFFGSGTQLSVL.